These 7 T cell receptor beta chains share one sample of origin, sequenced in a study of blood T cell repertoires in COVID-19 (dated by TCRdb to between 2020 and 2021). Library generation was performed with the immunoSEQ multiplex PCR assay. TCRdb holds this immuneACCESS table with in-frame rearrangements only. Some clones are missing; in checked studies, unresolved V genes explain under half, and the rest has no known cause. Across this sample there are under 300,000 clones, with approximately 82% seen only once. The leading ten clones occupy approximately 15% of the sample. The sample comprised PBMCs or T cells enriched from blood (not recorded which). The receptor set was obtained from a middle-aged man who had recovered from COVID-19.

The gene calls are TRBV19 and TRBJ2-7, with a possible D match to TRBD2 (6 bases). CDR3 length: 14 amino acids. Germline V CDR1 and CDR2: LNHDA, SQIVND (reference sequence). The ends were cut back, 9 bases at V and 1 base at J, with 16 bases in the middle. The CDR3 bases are TGTGCCAGAAGGAGGGCGGATCTATCCTACGAGCAGTACTTC. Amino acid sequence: CARRRADLSYEQYF.

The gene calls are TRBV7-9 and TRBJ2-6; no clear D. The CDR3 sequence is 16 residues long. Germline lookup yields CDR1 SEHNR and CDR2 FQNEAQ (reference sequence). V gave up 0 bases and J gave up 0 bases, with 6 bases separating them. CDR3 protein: CASSLAAPSGANVLTF. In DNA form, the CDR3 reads TGTGCCAGCAGCTTAGCAGCACCCTCTGGGGCCAACGTCCTGACTTTC.

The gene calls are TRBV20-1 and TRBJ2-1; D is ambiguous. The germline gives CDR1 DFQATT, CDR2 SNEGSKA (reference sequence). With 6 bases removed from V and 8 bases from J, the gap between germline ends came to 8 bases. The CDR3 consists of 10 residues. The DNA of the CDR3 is TGCAGTGCCCTACTCCATGAGCAGTTCTTC. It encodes CSALLHEQFF.

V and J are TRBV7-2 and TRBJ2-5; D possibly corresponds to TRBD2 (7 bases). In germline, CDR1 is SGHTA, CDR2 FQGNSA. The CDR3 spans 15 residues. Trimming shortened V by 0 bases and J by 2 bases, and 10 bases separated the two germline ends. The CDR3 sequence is CASSLAGGAQETQYF. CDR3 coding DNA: TGTGCCAGCAGCTTAGCGGGGGGGGCACAAGAGACCCAGTACTTC.

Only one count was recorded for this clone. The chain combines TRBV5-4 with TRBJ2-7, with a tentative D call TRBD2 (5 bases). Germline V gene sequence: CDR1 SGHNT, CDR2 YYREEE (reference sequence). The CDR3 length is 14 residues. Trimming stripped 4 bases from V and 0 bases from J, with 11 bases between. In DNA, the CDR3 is TGTGCCAGCAGCAGCGGAGGTTCCTCCTACGAGCAGTACTTC. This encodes CASSSGGSSYEQYF.

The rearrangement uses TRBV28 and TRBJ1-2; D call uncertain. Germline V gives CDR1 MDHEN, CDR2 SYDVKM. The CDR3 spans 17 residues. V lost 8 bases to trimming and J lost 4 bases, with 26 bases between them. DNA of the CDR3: TGTGCCAGCCCCTTACATGAGGGCAAAATAGAAAGCTATGGCTACACCTTC. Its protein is CASPLHEGKIESYGYTF.

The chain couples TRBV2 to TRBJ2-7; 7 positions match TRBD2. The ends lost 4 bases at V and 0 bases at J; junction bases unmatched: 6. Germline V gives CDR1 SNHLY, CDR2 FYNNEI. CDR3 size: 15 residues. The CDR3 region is CASSGRLAVSYEQYF. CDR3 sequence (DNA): TGTGCCAGCAGTGGCCGTCTAGCGGTCTCCTACGAGCAGTACTTC.